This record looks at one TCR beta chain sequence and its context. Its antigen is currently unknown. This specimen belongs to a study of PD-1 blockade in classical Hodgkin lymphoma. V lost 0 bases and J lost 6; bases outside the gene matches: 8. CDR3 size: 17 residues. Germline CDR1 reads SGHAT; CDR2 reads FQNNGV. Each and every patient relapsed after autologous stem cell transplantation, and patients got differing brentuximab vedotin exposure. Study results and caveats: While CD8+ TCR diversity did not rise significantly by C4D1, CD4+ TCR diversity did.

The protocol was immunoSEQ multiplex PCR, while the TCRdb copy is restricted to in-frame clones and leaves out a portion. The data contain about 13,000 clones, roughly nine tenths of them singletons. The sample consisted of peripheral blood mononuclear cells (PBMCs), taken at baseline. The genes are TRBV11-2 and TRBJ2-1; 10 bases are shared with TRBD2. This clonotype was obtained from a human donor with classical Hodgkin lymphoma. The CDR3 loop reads CASSLDGLAGAGNEQFF. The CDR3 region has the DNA TGTGCCAGCAGCTTAGATGGTCTAGCGGGGGCTGGCAATGAGCAGTTCTTC.